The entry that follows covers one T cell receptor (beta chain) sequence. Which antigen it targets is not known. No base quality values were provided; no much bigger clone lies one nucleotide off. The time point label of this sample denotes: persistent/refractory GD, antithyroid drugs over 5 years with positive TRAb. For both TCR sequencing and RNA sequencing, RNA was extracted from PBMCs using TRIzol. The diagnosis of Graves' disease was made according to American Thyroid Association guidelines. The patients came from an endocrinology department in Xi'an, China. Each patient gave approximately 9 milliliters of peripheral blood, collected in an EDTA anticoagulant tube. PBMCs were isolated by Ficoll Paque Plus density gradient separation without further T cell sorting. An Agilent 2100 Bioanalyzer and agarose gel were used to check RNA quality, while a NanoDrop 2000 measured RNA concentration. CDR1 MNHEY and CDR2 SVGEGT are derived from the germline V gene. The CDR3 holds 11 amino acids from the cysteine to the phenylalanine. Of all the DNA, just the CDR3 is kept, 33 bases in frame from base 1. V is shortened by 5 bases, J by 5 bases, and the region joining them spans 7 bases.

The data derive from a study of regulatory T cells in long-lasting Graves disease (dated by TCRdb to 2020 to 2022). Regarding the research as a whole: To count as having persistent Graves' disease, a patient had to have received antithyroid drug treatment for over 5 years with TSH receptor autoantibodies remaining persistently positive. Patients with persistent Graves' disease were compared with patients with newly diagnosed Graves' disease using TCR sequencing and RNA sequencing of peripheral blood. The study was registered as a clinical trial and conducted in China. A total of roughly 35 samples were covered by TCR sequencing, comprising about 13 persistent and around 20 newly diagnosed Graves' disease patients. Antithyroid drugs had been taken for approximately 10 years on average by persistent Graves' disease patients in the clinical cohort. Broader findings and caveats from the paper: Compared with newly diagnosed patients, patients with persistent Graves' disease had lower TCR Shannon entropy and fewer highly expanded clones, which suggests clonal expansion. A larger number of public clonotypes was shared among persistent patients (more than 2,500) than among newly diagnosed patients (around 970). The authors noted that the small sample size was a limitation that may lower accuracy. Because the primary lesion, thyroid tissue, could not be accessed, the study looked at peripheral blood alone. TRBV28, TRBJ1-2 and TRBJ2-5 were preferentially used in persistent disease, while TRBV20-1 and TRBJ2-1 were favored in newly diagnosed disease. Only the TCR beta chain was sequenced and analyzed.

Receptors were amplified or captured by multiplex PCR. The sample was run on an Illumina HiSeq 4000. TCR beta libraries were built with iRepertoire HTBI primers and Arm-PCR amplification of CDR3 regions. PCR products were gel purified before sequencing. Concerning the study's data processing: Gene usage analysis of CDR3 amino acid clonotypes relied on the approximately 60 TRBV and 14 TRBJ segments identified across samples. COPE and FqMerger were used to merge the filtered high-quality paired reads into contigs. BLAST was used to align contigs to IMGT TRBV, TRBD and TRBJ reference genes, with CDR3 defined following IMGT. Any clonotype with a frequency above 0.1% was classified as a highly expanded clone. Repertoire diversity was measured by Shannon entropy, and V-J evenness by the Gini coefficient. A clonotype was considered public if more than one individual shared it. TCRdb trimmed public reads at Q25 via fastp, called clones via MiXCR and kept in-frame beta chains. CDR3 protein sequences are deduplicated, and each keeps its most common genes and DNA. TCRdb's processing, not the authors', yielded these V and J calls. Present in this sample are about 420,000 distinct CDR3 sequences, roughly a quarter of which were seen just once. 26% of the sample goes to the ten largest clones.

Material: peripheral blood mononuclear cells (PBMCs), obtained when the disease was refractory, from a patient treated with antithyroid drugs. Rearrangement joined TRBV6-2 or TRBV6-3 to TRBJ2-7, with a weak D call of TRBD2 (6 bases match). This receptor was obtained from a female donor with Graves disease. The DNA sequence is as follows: TGTGCCAGCAGTGGACTAAACGAGCAGTACTTC. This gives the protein CASSGLNEQYF.